Listed here are 5 T cell receptor beta chains from one sample, sequenced in a study of CD8+ T cells in alopecia areata listed by TCRdb under 2018. Receptor libraries were prepared by the immunoSEQ multiplex PCR assay. For TCR sequencing, RNA was extracted from every sample and reverse transcribed into cDNA to serve as template. TCRdb retrieved this table from immuneACCESS and kept in-frame rearrangements only. Not all clones are present; in checked studies, unresolved V genes account for under half, and no reason is known for the remainder. The sample yields roughly 200,000 clones; about 55% were counted once. Less than 14% of the sample comes from the top ten. The intended sense of this specimen's time point label: roughly 24 weeks on oral tofacitinib. In light of the paper, this sample's treatment or condition label describes: oral pan-JAK inhibitor, 5-10 mg twice daily. The sample consisted of CD8+ T cells sorted from blood, taken at week 24, from a patient treated with tofacitinib. These receptors came from a human donor with alopecia areata.

CDR3 in DNA: TGTGCCAGCAGCCCAACCCCCGGGACTAGTCATACGCAGTATTTT. It is translated as CASSPTPGTSHTQYF. The rearrangement links TRBV6-5 to TRBJ2-3; TRBD2 matches at 8 bases. The V segment lost 6 bases and the J segment 7 bases; nucleotides outside the gene matches: 12. The CDR3 extends over 15 amino acids. Germline V lookup: CDR1 MNHEY, CDR2 SVGAGI.

CDR3 DNA: TGTGCCAGCAGTCTATACAGGGGCACCGGGGAGCTGTTTTTT. Translated, it gives CASSLYRGTGELFF. This chain uses TRBV27 with TRBJ2-2; 7 bases map to TRBD1. V gave up 5 bases and J gave up 4 bases; unmatched junction bases: 4. This CDR3 has 14 residues. The V gene's germline CDR1 is MNHEY and CDR2 SMNVEV (reference sequence).

The V gene is TRBV5-1, the J gene TRBJ2-3, with a tentative D call TRBD2 (7 bases). Germline CDR1 SGHRS, CDR2 YFSETQ. V was clipped by 2 bases and J by 4 bases, with 14 bases between them. CDR3 length: 15 residues. The DNA for the CDR3 is TGCGCCAGCAGCTTCCTTACAGGGAGGGCAGATACGCAGTATTTT. This gives the protein CASSFLTGRADTQYF.

This chain connects TRBV6-6 to TRBJ2-1; TRBD1 matches 7 bases. V was clipped by 7 bases and J by 5 bases; unmatched bases: 11. CDR1 is MNHNY and CDR2 is SVGAGI in the germline V gene (reference sequence). The CDR3 runs to 15 residues. The CDR3 sequence: CASTEQGSRDNEQFF. CDR3 nucleotide sequence: TGTGCCAGCACCGAACAGGGGTCCCGTGACAATGAGCAGTTCTTC.

There are many counts of this clone. The chain is built from TRBV10-3 and TRBJ1-2, with D perhaps TRBD1 (6 bases). Germline assignment: CDR1 ENHRY and CDR2 SYGVKD. Trimming stripped 10 bases from V and 2 bases from J, with 11 bases between. This CDR3 contains 12 residues. The CDR3, as DNA: TGTGCCAGCAGGGGCAGAAACTATGGCTACACCTTC. Amino acids: CASRGRNYGYTF.